What follows are 17 T cell receptor beta chains derived from one specimen sequenced in a study of T cell responses to AZD1222 COVID-19 vaccine. Sequencing used immunoSEQ multiplex PCR; TCRdb keeps in-frame clones, though not all of them. The top ten clones hold 3.2% of a sample with about 110,000 clones, approximately 90% of them seen once. The sample here was peripheral blood, taken on day 0 of AZD1222 vaccination. Every receptor here comes from an adult in good health.

The sample holds one count of this clone. The chain's CDR3 is CASSPRPTDNSYEQYF. The CDR3 DNA reads TGTGCCAGCTCACCAAGGCCCACCGATAACTCCTACGAGCAGTACTTC. The rearrangement uses TRBV18 and TRBJ2-7, with D hard to call. Trimming pared 2 bases from V and 0 bases from J, leaving 14 bases between. The CDR3 covers 16 residues. Germline V lookup: CDR1 KGHSH, CDR2 LQKENI. Full variable domain (missing parts from reference TRBV18 and TRBJ2-7): NAGVMQNPRHLVRRRGQEARLRCSPMKGHSHVYWYRQLPEEGLKFMVYLQKENIIDESGMPKERFSAEFPKEGPSILRIQQVVRGDSAAYFCASSPRPTDNSYEQYFGPGTRLTVT.

The V and J genes are TRBV9 and TRBJ1-1; weak D call: TRBD1 (5 bases). This CDR3 has 15 residues. Germline CDR1 SGDLS, CDR2 YYNGEE. V was trimmed by 4 bases and J by 0 bases, leaving 13 bases between them. This chain's CDR3 is CASSTRDLLNTEAFF. The DNA of the CDR3 is TGTGCCAGCAGCACCCGGGACCTACTGAACACTGAAGCTTTCTTT.

This chain links TRBV19 with TRBJ2-3; TRBD2 might be the D (6 bases). The CDR3 totals 16 residues. V lost 1 base and J lost 2, with 13 bases in between. CDR1 and CDR2 (germline): LNHDA, SQIVND (reference sequence). The CDR3 loop reads CASSIVWDFNTDTQYF. The CDR3 DNA follows: TGTGCCAGTAGTATAGTTTGGGACTTCAACACAGATACGCAGTATTTT. The entire variable domain, with the rest obtained from reference TRBV19 and TRBJ2-3, is as follows: DGGITQSPKYLFRKEGQNVTLSCEQNLNHDAMYWYRQDPGQGLRLIYYSQIVNDFQKGDIAEGYSVSREKKESFPLTVTSAQKNPTAFYLCASSIVWDFNTDTQYFGPGTRLTVL.

The chain is built from TRBV10-3 and TRBJ1-2; TRBD1 matches 7 bases. The CDR3 runs to 13 residues. Germline CDR1 and CDR2: ENHRY and SYGVKD. The V gene end was trimmed by 3 bases and the J gene end by 4 bases; junction bases not matched to a gene: 2. CDR3 region: CAISDGTVYGYTF. The CDR3 DNA follows: TGTGCCATCAGTGACGGGACAGTCTATGGCTACACCTTC.

The chain combines TRBV19 with TRBJ1-5, with unresolved D. This CDR3 has 14 residues. The V gene lost 4 bases and the J gene lost 7 bases, with 14 bases spanning the gap. The germline CDR1 and CDR2 sequences are LNHDA and SQIVND (reference sequence). CDR3 coding DNA: TGTGCCAGTAGTACCCTCCCGCCGGACCAGCCCCAGCATTTT. This translates into CASSTLPPDQPQHF.

The chain carries TRBV25-1 and TRBJ2-7; D is unresolved. CDR1 and CDR2 (germline): MGHDK, SYGVNS. V was shortened by 1 base and J by 3 bases, with 16 bases between the two germline ends. The CDR3 is 16 amino acids. The chain's CDR3 is CASSESPSGPNYEQYF. CDR3 sequence (DNA): TGTGCCAGCAGTGAATCCCCGAGTGGCCCTAACTACGAGCAGTACTTC.

This clone appeared once. The chain is built from TRBV3-1 (or the pseudogene TRBV3-2) and TRBJ2-7; D is uncertain. V lost 4 bases, J lost 2 bases, and 9 bases lay in between. The germline gives CDR1 LGHDT, CDR2 YNNKEL (reference sequence). CDR3 length: 13 amino acids. CDR3 region: CASSLRTAYEQYF. The CDR3 DNA reads TGTGCCAGCAGCCTCCGGACCGCCTACGAGCAGTACTTC.

The chain carries TRBV19 and TRBJ1-2; TRBD1 agrees at 7 bases. Trimming cost V 7 bases and J 7 bases; bases outside gene matches: 12. CDR3 length equals 14 residues. Per the germline V gene, CDR1 is LNHDA and CDR2 is SQIVND (reference sequence). The CDR3 reads CASTRIDRVVGYTF. CDR3 nucleotide sequence: TGTGCCAGTACCCGAATTGACAGGGTTGTTGGCTACACCTTC.

The V and J genes are TRBV5-4 and TRBJ1-3; no firm D call. The length of the CDR3 is 13 residues. The V end lost 5 bases, the J end lost 3 bases, and 9 bases lay between the germline ends. Germline lookup yields CDR1 SGHNT and CDR2 YYREEE (reference sequence). The CDR3 sequence is CASRSRNGNTIYF. The CDR3 DNA reads as TGTGCCAGCAGGAGCAGGAATGGAAACACCATATATTTT.

The chain has TRBV7-5 and TRBJ1-6; the table's D gene call, TRBD1, was not cross checked with the DNA. TRBV7-5 is a pseudogene segment. CDR3 length equals 17 residues. The chain's CDR3 is CARSYYRGPAQNSPLHF. CDR3 DNA: TGTGCCAGAAGTTACTACAGGGGCCCGGCACAAAATTCACCCCTCCACTTT.

The CDR3 DNA follows: TGTGCCAGCAGGCCCCCTCCTGAGCGGGAGCAGTTCTTC. Protein: CASRPPPEREQFF. The chain joins TRBV12-3 or TRBV12-4 to TRBJ2-1; TRBD2 might be the D (5 bases). This CDR3 comprises 13 residues. V lost 6 bases and J lost 10, with 16 bases in between.

The chain couples TRBV3-1 (or the pseudogene TRBV3-2) to TRBJ1-2, with D perhaps TRBD1 (5 bases). CDR1 is LGHDT and CDR2 is YNNKEL in the germline V gene (reference sequence). The length of the CDR3 is 16 residues. Trimming took off 0 bases at V and 4 bases at J, with 15 bases between the two ends. CDR3 loop: CASSQDHLGRTYGYTF. DNA of the CDR3: TGTGCCAGCAGCCAAGATCATTTGGGGCGGACCTATGGCTACACCTTC.

CDR3 loop: CASSQVAYEQYF. The DNA for the CDR3 is TGTGCCAGTAGCCAGGTCGCCTACGAGCAGTACTTC. This sequence joins TRBV19 and TRBJ2-7; unclear D gene. Trimming pared 6 bases from V and 2 bases from J, leaving 8 bases between. In germline, CDR1 is LNHDA, CDR2 SQIVND (reference sequence). This CDR3 contains 12 residues.

The chain is built from TRBV11-3 and TRBJ1-1, with unresolved D. The V end lost 0 bases, the J end lost 1 base, and 6 bases lay between the germline ends. In germline, CDR1 is SGHNT, CDR2 YENEEA. The CDR3 has 14 residues. The DNA for the CDR3 is TGTGCCAGCAGCTTAGACGCAGGGAACACTGAAGCTTTCTTT. This codes for CASSLDAGNTEAFF.

V and J are TRBV15 and TRBJ1-5; TRBD1 might be the D (6 bases). The CDR3 has 17 amino acids. In germline, CDR1 is LNHNV, CDR2 YYDKDF (reference sequence). V lost 5 bases and J 1 base, leaving 18 bases between the germline ends. CDR3 sequence: CATSRSTGRGSNQPQHF. CDR3 DNA: TGTGCCACCAGCCGAAGCACAGGGAGAGGAAGCAATCAGCCCCAGCATTTT.

The gene calls are TRBV10-3 and TRBJ1-1, with D maybe TRBD1 (5 bases). This CDR3 is 16 amino acids long. The germline V gene has CDR1 ENHRY and CDR2 SYGVKD. V gave up 6 bases and J gave up 4 bases, with 21 bases separating them. The CDR3 nucleotides are TGTGCCATCAGGCGGGACGTTCATGAGCTTGGCACTGAAGCTTTCTTT. This translates into CAIRRDVHELGTEAFF.

This chain links TRBV6-6 with TRBJ1-1, with TRBD1 as a possible D gene (5 bases). This CDR3 region has 13 residues. V lost 0 bases and J 9 bases, leaving 11 bases between the germline ends. Germline CDR1 and CDR2: MNHNY and SVGAGI (reference sequence). The CDR3, as DNA: TGTGCCAGCAGTTACTCCCAGGGTGTTCAAGCTTTCTTT. Protein product: CASSYSQGVQAFF.